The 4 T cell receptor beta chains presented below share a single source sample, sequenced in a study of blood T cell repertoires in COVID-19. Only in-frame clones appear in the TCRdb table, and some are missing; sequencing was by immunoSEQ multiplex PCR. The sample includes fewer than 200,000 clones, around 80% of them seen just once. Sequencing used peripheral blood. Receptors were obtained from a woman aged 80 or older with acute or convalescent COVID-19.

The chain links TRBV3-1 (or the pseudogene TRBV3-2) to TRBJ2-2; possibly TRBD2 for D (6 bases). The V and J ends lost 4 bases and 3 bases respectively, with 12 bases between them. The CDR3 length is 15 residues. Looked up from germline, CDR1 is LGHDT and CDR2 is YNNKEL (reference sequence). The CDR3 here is CASSRLAADTGELFF. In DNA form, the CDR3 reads TGTGCCAGCAGCCGGTTAGCGGCCGACACCGGGGAGCTGTTTTTT.

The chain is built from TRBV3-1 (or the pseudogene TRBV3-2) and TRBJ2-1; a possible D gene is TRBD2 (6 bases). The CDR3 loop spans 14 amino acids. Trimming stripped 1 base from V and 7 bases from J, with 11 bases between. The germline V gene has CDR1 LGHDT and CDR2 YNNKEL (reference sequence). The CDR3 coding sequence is TGTGCCAGCAGCCAAGGTGGGGGGAGGAATGAGCAGTTCTTC. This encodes CASSQGGGRNEQFF.

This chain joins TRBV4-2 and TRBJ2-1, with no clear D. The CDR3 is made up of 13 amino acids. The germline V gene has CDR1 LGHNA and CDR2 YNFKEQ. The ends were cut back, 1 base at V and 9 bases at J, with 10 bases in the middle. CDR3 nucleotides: TGTGCCAGCAGCCAAGGTCCCTCCCCTGAGCAGTTCTTC. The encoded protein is CASSQGPSPEQFF.

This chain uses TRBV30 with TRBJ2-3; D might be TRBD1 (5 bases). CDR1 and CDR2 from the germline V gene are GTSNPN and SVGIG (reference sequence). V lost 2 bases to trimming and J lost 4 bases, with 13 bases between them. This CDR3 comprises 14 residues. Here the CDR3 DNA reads TGTGCCTGGAGTCGCGTAACAGGCCCAGATACGCAGTATTTT. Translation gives CAWSRVTGPDTQYF. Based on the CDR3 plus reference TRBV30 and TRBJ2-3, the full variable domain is SQTIHQWPATLVQPVGSPLSLECTVEGTSNPNLYWYRQAAGRGLQLLFYSVGIGQISSEVPQNLSASRPQDRQFILSSKKLLLSDSGFYLCAWSRVTGPDTQYFGPGTRLTVL.